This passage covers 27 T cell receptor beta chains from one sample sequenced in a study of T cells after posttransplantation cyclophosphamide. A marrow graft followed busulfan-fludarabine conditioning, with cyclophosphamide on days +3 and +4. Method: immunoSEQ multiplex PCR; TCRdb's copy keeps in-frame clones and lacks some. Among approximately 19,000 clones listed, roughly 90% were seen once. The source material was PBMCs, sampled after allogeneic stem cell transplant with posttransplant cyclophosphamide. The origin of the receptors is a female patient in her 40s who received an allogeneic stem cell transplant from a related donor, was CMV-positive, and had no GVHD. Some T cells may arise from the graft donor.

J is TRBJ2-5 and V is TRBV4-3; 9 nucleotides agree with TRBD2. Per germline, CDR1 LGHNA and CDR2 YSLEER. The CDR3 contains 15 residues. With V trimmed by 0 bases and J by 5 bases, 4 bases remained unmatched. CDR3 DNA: TGCGCCAGCAGCCAAGAGGGACTAGCTAGGGAGACCCAGTACTTC. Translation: CASSQEGLARETQYF.

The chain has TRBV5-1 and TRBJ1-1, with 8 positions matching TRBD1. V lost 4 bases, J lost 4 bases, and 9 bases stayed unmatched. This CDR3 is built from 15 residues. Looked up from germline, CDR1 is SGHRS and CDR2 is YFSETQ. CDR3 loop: CASSPRAGGITEAFF. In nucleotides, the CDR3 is TGCGCCAGCAGCCCCCGGGCAGGGGGCATCACTGAAGCTTTCTTT. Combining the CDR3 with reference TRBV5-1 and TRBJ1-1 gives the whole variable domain KAGVTQTPRYLIKTRGQQVTLSCSPISGHRSVSWYQQTPGQGLQFLFEYFSETQRNKGNFPGRFSGRQFSNSRSEMNVSTLELGDSALYLCASSPRAGGITEAFFGQGTRLTVV.

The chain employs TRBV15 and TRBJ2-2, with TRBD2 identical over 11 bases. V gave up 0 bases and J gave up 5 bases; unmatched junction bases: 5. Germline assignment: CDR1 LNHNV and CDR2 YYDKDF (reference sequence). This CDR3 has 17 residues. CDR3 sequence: CATSRDSSSGRTGELFF. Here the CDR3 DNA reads TGTGCCACCAGCAGAGATTCGTCTAGCGGGAGGACCGGGGAGCTGTTTTTT.

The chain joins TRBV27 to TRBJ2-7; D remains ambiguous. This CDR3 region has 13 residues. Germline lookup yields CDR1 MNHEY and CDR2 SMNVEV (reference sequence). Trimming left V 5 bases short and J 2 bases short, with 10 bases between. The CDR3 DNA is TGTGCCAGCAGTCACGACGGAGCCTACGAGCAGTACTTC. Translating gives CASSHDGAYEQYF.

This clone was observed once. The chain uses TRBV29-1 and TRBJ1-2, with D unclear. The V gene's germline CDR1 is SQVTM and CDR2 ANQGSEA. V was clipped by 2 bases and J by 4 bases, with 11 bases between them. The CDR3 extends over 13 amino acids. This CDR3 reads CSVEQDTAYGYTF. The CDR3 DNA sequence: TGCAGCGTTGAACAAGACACCGCCTATGGCTACACCTTC.

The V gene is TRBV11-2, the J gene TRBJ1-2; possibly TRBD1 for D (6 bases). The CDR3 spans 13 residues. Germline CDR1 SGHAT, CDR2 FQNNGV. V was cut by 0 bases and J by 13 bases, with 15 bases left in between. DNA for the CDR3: TGTGCCAGCAGCTTAGATGGTACAGGGCAGATCACCTTC. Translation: CASSLDGTGQITF.

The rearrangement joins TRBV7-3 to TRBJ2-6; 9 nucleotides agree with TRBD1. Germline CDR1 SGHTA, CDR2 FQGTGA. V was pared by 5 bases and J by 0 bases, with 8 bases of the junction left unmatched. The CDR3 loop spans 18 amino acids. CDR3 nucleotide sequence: TGTGCCAGCAGCCCCCCGGGACAGGGCCCCTCTGGGGCCAACGTCCTGACTTTC. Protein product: CASSPPGQGPSGANVLTF.

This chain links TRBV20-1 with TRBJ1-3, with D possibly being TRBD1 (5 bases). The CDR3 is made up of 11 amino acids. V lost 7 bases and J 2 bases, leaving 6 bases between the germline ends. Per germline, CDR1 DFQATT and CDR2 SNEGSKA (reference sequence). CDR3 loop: CSGRAGNTIYF. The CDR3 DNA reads TGCAGTGGCAGGGCTGGAAACACCATATATTTT.

CDR3 in DNA: TGTGCCAGCAGCTTAGGACAGGGGGCCTACGAGCAGTACTTC. Translated, it gives CASSLGQGAYEQYF. This rearrangement joins TRBV7-6 to TRBJ2-7, with 9 bases lining up with TRBD1. The junction had 0 bases not matched to a gene; V was cut back by 1 base and J by 2 bases. Germline V CDR1 and CDR2: SGHVS, FNYEAQ. The CDR3 covers 14 residues.

As DNA, the CDR3 is TGTGCCAGCAGCCCTCTCGGTACCTACGAGCAGTACTTC. As protein: CASSPLGTYEQYF. This sequence joins TRBV6-6 and TRBJ2-7; D remains unclear. CDR3 length equals 13 residues. The germline V and J ends were trimmed by 6 bases and 2 bases, with 11 bases remaining between them. Germline CDR1 and CDR2: MNHNY and SVGAGI (reference sequence).

CDR3 sequence: CASSYSASGTYNEQFF. CDR3 DNA: TGTGCCAGCAGTTACTCGGCTAGCGGGACCTACAATGAGCAGTTCTTC. The V call is TRBV6-5, the J call TRBJ2-1; 9 bases align to TRBD2. V was clipped by 0 bases and J by 2 bases; unmatched bases: 2. Germline V gene lookup returns CDR1 MNHEY and CDR2 SVGAGI. The CDR3 has 16 amino acids.

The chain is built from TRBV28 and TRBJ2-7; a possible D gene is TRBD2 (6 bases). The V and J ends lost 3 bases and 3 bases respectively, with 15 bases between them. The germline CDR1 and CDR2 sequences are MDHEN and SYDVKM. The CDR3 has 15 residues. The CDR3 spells CASSLGGGIIYEQYF. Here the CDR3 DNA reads TGTGCCAGCAGTTTGGGGGGAGGTATTATCTACGAGCAGTACTTC.

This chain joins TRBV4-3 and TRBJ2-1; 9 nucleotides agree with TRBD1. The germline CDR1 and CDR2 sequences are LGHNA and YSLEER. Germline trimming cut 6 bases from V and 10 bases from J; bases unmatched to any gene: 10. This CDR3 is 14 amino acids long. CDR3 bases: TGCGCCAGCAGGGGAACAGGGGGCGTTTCCGAGCAGTTCTTC. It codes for CASRGTGGVSEQFF.

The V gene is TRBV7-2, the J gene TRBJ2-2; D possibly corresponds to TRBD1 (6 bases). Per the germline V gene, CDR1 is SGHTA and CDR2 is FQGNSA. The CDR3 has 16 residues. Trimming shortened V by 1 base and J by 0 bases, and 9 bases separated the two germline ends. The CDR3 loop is CASSLEGTTNTGELFF. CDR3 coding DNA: TGTGCCAGCAGCTTAGAAGGGACAACGAACACCGGGGAGCTGTTTTTT.

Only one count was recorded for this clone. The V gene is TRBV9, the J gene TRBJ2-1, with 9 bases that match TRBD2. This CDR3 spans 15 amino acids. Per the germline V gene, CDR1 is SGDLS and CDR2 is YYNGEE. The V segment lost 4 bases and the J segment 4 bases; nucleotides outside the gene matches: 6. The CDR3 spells CASSRPSGIYNEQFF. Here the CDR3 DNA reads TGTGCCAGCAGCCGACCTAGCGGGATTTACAATGAGCAGTTCTTC.

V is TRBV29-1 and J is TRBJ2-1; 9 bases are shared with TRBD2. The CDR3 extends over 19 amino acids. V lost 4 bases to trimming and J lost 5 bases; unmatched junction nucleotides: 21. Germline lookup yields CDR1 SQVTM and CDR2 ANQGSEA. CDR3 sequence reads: CSVAHGGAEREDPNNEQFF. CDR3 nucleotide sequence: TGCAGCGTTGCCCATGGGGGAGCTGAGCGGGAGGACCCCAACAATGAGCAGTTCTTC.

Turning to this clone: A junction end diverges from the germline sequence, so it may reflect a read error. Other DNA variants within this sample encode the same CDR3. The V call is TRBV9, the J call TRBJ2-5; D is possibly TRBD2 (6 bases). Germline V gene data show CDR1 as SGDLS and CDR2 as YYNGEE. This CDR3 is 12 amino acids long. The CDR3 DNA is TGTGCCAGCAGCGGGGGGGAGGAGACTCAGTACTTC. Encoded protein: CASSGGEETQYF.

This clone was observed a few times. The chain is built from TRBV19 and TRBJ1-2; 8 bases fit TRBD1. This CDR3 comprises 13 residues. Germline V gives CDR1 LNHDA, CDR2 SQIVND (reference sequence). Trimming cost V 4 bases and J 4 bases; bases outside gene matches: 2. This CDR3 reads CASSRQGSYGYTF. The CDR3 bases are TGTGCCAGTAGTAGACAGGGGTCCTATGGCTACACCTTC.

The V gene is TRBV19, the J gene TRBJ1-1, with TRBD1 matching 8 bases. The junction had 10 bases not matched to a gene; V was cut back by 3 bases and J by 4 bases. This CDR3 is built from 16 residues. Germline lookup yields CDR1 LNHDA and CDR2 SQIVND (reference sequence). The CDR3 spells CASSIPETGGSTEAFF. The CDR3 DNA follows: TGTGCCAGTAGTATTCCGGAAACAGGGGGGAGCACTGAAGCTTTCTTT.

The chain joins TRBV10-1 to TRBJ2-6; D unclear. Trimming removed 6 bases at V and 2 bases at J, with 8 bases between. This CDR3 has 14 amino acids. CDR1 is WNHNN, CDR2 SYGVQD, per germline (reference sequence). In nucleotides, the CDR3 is TGCGCCAGCAGACGAGACACTGGGGCCAACGTCCTGACTTTC. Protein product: CASRRDTGANVLTF.

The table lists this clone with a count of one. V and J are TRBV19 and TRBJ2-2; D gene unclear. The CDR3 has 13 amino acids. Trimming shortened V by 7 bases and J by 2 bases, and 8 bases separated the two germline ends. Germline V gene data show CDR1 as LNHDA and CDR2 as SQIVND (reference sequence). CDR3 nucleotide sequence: TGTGCCAGTAAGGCGGAAAACACCGGGGAGCTGTTTTTT. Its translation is CASKAENTGELFF.

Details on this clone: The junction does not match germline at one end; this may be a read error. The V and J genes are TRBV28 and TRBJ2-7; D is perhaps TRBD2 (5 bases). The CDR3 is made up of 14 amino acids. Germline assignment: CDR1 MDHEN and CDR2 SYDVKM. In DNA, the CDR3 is TGTGCCAGCAGGTCTAGCCAACCCTCCCACGAGCAGTACTTC. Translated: CASRSSQPSHEQYF.

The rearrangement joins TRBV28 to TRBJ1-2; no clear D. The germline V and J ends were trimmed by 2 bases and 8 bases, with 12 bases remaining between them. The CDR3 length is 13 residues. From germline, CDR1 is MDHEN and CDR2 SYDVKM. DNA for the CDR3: TGTGCCAGCAGTTTAATGGAGGGTTTGGGCTACACCTTC. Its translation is CASSLMEGLGYTF.

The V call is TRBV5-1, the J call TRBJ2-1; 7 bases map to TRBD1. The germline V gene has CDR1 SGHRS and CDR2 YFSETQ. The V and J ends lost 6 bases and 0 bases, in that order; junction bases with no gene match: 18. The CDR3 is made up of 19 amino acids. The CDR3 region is CASNYPGTALRSSYNEQFF. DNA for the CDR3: TGCGCCAGCAATTATCCCGGGACAGCCTTAAGGAGCTCCTACAATGAGCAGTTCTTC.

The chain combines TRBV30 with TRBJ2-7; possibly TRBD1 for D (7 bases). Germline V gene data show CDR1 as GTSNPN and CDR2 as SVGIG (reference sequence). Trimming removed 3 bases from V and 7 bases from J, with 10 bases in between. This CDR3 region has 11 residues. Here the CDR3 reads CAWSPGGEQYF. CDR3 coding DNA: TGTGCCTGGAGCCCAGGGGGGGAGCAGTACTTC.

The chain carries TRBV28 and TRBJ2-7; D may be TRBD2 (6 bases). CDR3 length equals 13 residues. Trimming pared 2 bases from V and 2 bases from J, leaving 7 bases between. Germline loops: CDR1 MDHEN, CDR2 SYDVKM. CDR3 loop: CASSLLAPYEQYF. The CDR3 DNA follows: TGTGCCAGCAGTTTACTAGCGCCCTACGAGCAGTACTTC.

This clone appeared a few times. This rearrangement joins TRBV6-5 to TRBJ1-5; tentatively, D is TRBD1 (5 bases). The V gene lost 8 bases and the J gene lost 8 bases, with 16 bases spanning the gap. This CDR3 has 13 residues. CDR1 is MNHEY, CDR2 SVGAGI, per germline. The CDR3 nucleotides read TGTGCCAGCGATGGAGCGGGGGGGGAGCCCCAGCATTTT. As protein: CASDGAGGEPQHF.